Listed below are T cell receptor beta chains from one sample, sequenced in a study of T-cell memory formation after mild COVID-19. TCRdb redid the calling of the 5' RACE reads with MiXCR, one entry per CDR3 protein. The sample has 98,000 or so distinct CDR3 sequences, 15% to 20% seen once. The sequencing input was PBMCs or a T cell subset sorted from them (not recorded which). The receptors shown here come from a man younger than 35 who had mild COVID-19 (a few samples of this study predate the infection). Cell type and time point are not known. Each CDR3 is given with its conserved first and last residue. Each record gives: CDR3 DNA, CDR3 protein, J gene, clone size, V gene, D gene. The D gene is left open where the match is weak. Not every row has a clone size; where given, it reads once, few, many or a size class.

cdr3_nt: TGTGCCAGCAGCCAAGTAGGGGACCAACTCCGTGGTACGCAGTATTTT
cdr3_aa: CASSQVGDQLRGTQYF
j_call: TRBJ2-3
clone_size: few
v_call: TRBV11-2
d_call: -

cdr3_nt: TGCGCCAGCGGGCTAACCGCCAGGGAGACCCAGTACTTC
cdr3_aa: CASGLTARETQYF
j_call: TRBJ2-5
clone_size: -
v_call: TRBV4-1
d_call: -

cdr3_nt: TGCGCCAGCAGCTCCGGGACAGGGGCATGGAAAACTAATGAAAAACTGTTTTTT
cdr3_aa: CASSSGTGAWKTNEKLFF
j_call: TRBJ1-4
clone_size: few
v_call: TRBV5-1
d_call: TRBD1

cdr3_nt: TGTGCCAGCAGCGTAGAGGGACACAACACCGGGGAGCTGTTTTTT
cdr3_aa: CASSVEGHNTGELFF
j_call: TRBJ2-2
clone_size: few
v_call: TRBV9
d_call: -

cdr3_nt: TGTGCCAGTAGTACTTTCAGTTTGGGCACTGAAGCTTTCTTT
cdr3_aa: CASSTFSLGTEAFF
j_call: TRBJ1-1
clone_size: -
v_call: TRBV19
d_call: -

cdr3_nt: TGTGCCTTGGGCAGGAACACAGATACGCAGTATTTT
cdr3_aa: CALGRNTDTQYF
j_call: TRBJ2-3
clone_size: -
v_call: TRBV2
d_call: -

cdr3_nt: TGTGCCAGCAGTTACTCGAGCAATGACAGGGGGGACTACGAGCAGTACTTC
cdr3_aa: CASSYSSNDRGDYEQYF
j_call: TRBJ2-7
clone_size: -
v_call: TRBV6-5
d_call: TRBD1

cdr3_nt: TGTGCCAGCAGCTTACGTTGGGCTAGCGGTTCAACGCCTCGCACAGATACGCAGTATTTT
cdr3_aa: CASSLRWASGSTPRTDTQYF
j_call: TRBJ2-3
clone_size: -
v_call: TRBV7-2
d_call: TRBD2

cdr3_nt: TGTGCCAGCAGTGAGACTAGCGGGGTTCGAGAGACCCAGTACTTC
cdr3_aa: CASSETSGVRETQYF
j_call: TRBJ2-5
clone_size: many
v_call: TRBV25-1
d_call: TRBD2

cdr3_nt: TGTGCCAGCAGCCAATCCCCGGGGGCGGGCACCGGGGAGCTGTTTTTT
cdr3_aa: CASSQSPGAGTGELFF
j_call: TRBJ2-2
clone_size: few
v_call: TRBV3-1
d_call: -

cdr3_nt: TGCGCCAGCAGCCAAGGGAATCGGGCCTGGGAGGAGACCCAGTACTTC
cdr3_aa: CASSQGNRAWEETQYF
j_call: TRBJ2-5
clone_size: -
v_call: TRBV4-3
d_call: -

cdr3_nt: TGCAGTGCTAGCACAGGGGGGTTTGGAGAAGCTTTCTTT
cdr3_aa: CSASTGGFGEAFF
j_call: TRBJ1-1
clone_size: few
v_call: TRBV20-1
d_call: TRBD1

cdr3_nt: TGCGCCAGCAGCCAAGATTCGACTGAAGCTTTCTTT
cdr3_aa: CASSQDSTEAFF
j_call: TRBJ1-1
clone_size: -
v_call: TRBV4-1
d_call: -

cdr3_nt: TGTGCCAGCACCAACCATTACCGACAGGCGTGGGCTTTCTTT
cdr3_aa: CASTNHYRQAWAFF
j_call: TRBJ1-1
clone_size: -
v_call: TRBV28
d_call: -

cdr3_nt: TGTGCCAGCAGCTCCACAGCGATATCCTACAATGAGCAGTTCTTC
cdr3_aa: CASSSTAISYNEQFF
j_call: TRBJ2-1
clone_size: few
v_call: TRBV9
d_call: -

cdr3_nt: TGTGCCAGCAGCGTAGATTGGTGGGGGACGGAGACCCAGTACTTC
cdr3_aa: CASSVDWWGTETQYF
j_call: TRBJ2-5
clone_size: many
v_call: TRBV9
d_call: -

cdr3_nt: TGTGCCAGCAGTTTTAGCGGGGGGGGATCTCAGGATACGCAGTATTTT
cdr3_aa: CASSFSGGGSQDTQYF
j_call: TRBJ2-3
clone_size: -
v_call: TRBV6-5
d_call: TRBD2

cdr3_nt: TGCGCCAGCAGCGAATGGACAGGGCCGTTGGAGACCCAGTACTTC
cdr3_aa: CASSEWTGPLETQYF
j_call: TRBJ2-5
clone_size: -
v_call: TRBV4-1
d_call: TRBD1

cdr3_nt: TGTGCCAGCAGGGCTGTTTCAGAGACCCAGTACTTC
cdr3_aa: CASRAVSETQYF
j_call: TRBJ2-5
clone_size: few
v_call: TRBV2
d_call: -

cdr3_nt: TGCGCCAGCAGCTTGGCCCCGGGCGACTATGGCTACACCTTC
cdr3_aa: CASSLAPGDYGYTF
j_call: TRBJ1-2
clone_size: -
v_call: TRBV5-1
d_call: -

cdr3_nt: TGTGCCAGCAGGGCCCTGTCCTACGAGCAGTACTTC
cdr3_aa: CASRALSYEQYF
j_call: TRBJ2-7
clone_size: -
v_call: TRBV25-1
d_call: -

cdr3_nt: TGCGCCAGCAGCCGTGTTCTAGTGGGTGAGCAGTTCTTC
cdr3_aa: CASSRVLVGEQFF
j_call: TRBJ2-1
clone_size: many
v_call: TRBV5-1
d_call: -

cdr3_nt: TGTGCCATCAGGAGTAGCGGGGGGAGCACAGATACGCAGTATTTT
cdr3_aa: CAIRSSGGSTDTQYF
j_call: TRBJ2-3
clone_size: -
v_call: TRBV10-3
d_call: TRBD2

cdr3_nt: TGTGCCGGTCGGGGGGACTCTTATGGTGGCTACACCTTC
cdr3_aa: CAGRGDSYGGYTF
j_call: TRBJ1-2
clone_size: -
v_call: TRBV6-2/TRBV6-3
d_call: -

cdr3_nt: TGCAGTGCTAGAGATCCGGGGGAAGACACCATATATTTT
cdr3_aa: CSARDPGEDTIYF
j_call: TRBJ1-3
clone_size: -
v_call: TRBV20-1
d_call: -

cdr3_nt: TGTGCCAGCAGCTTAGGTTCGGTTGGGGAGCTGTTTTTT
cdr3_aa: CASSLGSVGELFF
j_call: TRBJ2-2
clone_size: -
v_call: TRBV7-2
d_call: -

cdr3_nt: TGTGCCAGCAGCTTGAGGTCTGAAGCTTTCTTT
cdr3_aa: CASSLRSEAFF
j_call: TRBJ1-1
clone_size: few
v_call: TRBV7-2
d_call: -

cdr3_nt: TGTGCCAGCAGCCCGTCGAAAGCGGGGGGGTCCACCGGGGAGCTGTTTTTT
cdr3_aa: CASSPSKAGGSTGELFF
j_call: TRBJ2-2
clone_size: -
v_call: TRBV7-3
d_call: TRBD2

cdr3_nt: TGTGCCAGTTCAACAGGTCCTAACACAGATACGCAGTATTTT
cdr3_aa: CASSTGPNTDTQYF
j_call: TRBJ2-3
clone_size: few
v_call: TRBV19
d_call: -

cdr3_nt: TGTGCCAGTAGGACTAGCGGGGGCTTCGAGCAGTTCTTC
cdr3_aa: CASRTSGGFEQFF
j_call: TRBJ2-1
clone_size: few
v_call: TRBV19
d_call: TRBD2

cdr3_nt: TGTGCCAGCAGCTTAACGGGGAAGAACGGGGAGCTGTTTTTT
cdr3_aa: CASSLTGKNGELFF
j_call: TRBJ2-2
clone_size: many
v_call: TRBV7-3
d_call: -

cdr3_nt: TGTGCCAGCAGCCCGTGGGCCGGGACAGGGGGCCTGAACACTGAAGCTTTCTTT
cdr3_aa: CASSPWAGTGGLNTEAFF
j_call: TRBJ1-1
clone_size: -
v_call: TRBV27
d_call: TRBD1

cdr3_nt: TGTGCCAGCAGCCCGGGAACTTTGCGTGGGTTCGGGGAGCTGTTTTTT
cdr3_aa: CASSPGTLRGFGELFF
j_call: TRBJ2-2
clone_size: few
v_call: TRBV7-2
d_call: -

cdr3_nt: TGCAGTGCTAGCGCAGGGGGCGAGGCCCAGTACTTC
cdr3_aa: CSASAGGEAQYF
j_call: TRBJ2-5
clone_size: -
v_call: TRBV20-1
d_call: TRBD1

cdr3_nt: TGCGCCAGCAGCCAAGAGTCCATTCCTAGCACAGATACGCAGTATTTT
cdr3_aa: CASSQESIPSTDTQYF
j_call: TRBJ2-3
clone_size: -
v_call: TRBV4-1
d_call: -